This T cell receptor beta chain was recorded in a study of graft-versus-host responses after intestinal transplantation listed by TCRdb under 2021. For the study in its entirety: Multivisceral, liver-intestinal, or isolated intestinal transplants were received by the recipients. All recipients received anti-thymocyte globulin induction followed by maintenance tacrolimus and steroids for around three years. Graft-versus-host and host-versus-graft alloreactive T cell clones were tracked in the graft, circulation and bone marrow after intestinal transplantation using bulk TCR-beta CDR3 sequencing. Alloreactive clones were identified by sequencing pre-transplant mixed lymphocyte reaction products and comparing these products with unstimulated pre-transplant donor and recipient T cells. The cohort enrolled roughly 25 intestinal transplant recipients including one retransplant, and a few patients lacking pretransplant specimens were excluded. Donor T cell macrochimerism was defined as a peak of at least 4% donor T cells among recipient peripheral blood mononuclear cells. Samples from a few later patients were sequenced in-house on an Illumina MiSeq with MiXCR processing rather than by the commercial service.

Compared with germline, V lacks 0 bases and J lacks 0 bases; bases without a gene match: 7. Sequences MGHRA (CDR1) and YSYEKL (CDR2) are obtained from the germline V gene. The CDR3 runs 19 amino acids, cysteine and phenylalanine included. The sequence is cut down to CDR3 DNA, 57 bases in frame from base 1. The library was made by the immunoSEQ multiplex PCR assay. For most patients, genomic DNA was subjected to high-throughput TCR-beta CDR3 sequencing by Adaptive Biotechnologies. The paper's data handling went like this. Adaptive's ImmunoSEQ software supplied the TCR sequencing data for about 18 patients, while MiXCR and VDJtools were used to process a few other patients. CDR3 nucleotide sequences shared by donor and recipient were removed because the origin of these sequences could not be assigned. Alloreactive clones required at least 2-fold expansion over unstimulated cells and minimum CFSE-low frequency of 0.002% (template counts) or 0.001% (read counts). Clones were considered mappable if detected in sequenced pre-transplant spleen, lymph node, or MLR CFSE-low populations of the donor or recipient. Cumulative frequency of alloreactive clones was calculated as a percentage of all sequences weighted by copy number. Sourced from immuneACCESS, this table was stored by TCRdb with only in-frame sequences that have V and J called. A share of the clones is absent; for the studies checked, an unresolved V gene accounts for under half, and the remainder has no known explanation. D and trimming were read from the DNA, whereas the V and J calls and clone size are those reported in that table. This sample holds approximately 74,000 clones; about 92% were observed only once. The top ten constitute 0.65% to 0.75% of the sample.

Of note for this clone: It has no known antigen specificity. No qualities accompany the bases; no much larger clone lies one base away.

Study-wide conclusions, independent of this receptor: The relatively low number and heterogeneity of intestinal transplant patients limited the conclusions. GvH clones were detected in recipient bone marrow, and some appeared earlier in ileal mucosa or blood, consistent with an intestinal mucosal origin. In patients with donor T cell macrochimerism, the allografts had high GvH to HvG T cell clonal ratios. Peak levels of circulating GvH clones were associated with declines in HvG clones early after transplant.

Blood samples were collected up to 4 times in the first month after transplant and then at least monthly when available. The sequenced sample was PBMCs, obtained 98 days after intestinal transplantation. This TCR came from a human patient who received an intestinal transplant, so some T cells may come from the graft donor. This chain is built from TRBV4-1 and TRBJ2-6; 8 bases in between match TRBD1. The DNA sequence reads TGCGCCAGCAGCCAAGATGAGGGGACAGGAAGCTCTGGGGCCAACGTCCTGACTTTC. It codes for CASSQDEGTGSSGANVLTF.